Sequencing of this T cell receptor (beta chain) was carried out in a study of CD8+ T cells in alopecia areata (dated by TCRdb to the late 2010s). Study-wide context: Treated patients were enrolled in an open-label pilot trial of oral tofacitinib at 5 to 10 mg twice daily for moderate-to-severe alopecia areata. The study used high-throughput TCRbeta sequencing to examine T cell clonal expansion in alopecia areata, in both the C3H/HeJ mouse model and human patients. Scalp clonality was compared among normal scalp (n=4), patchy alopecia areata scalp (n=8), and alopecia totalis/universalis scalp (n=8). immunoSEQ multiplex PCR using 35 Vbeta forward primers and 13 Jbeta reverse primers was used to amplify TCRbeta CDR3 regions. Patients on tofacitinib were biopsied at baseline and after 4 and 24 weeks of treatment, and several of the patients also had a later scalp biopsy. Tofacitinib was given for 6 to 18 months, followed by 6 months of follow-up off drug to assess delayed response and recurrence. The RNA source kit depended on sample type: the PAXgene miRNA kit for fixed scalp, the miRNeasy kit for PBMCs, and the RNeasy kit for mouse skin. On the human side, TCRbeta sequencing was run on scalp tissue and on sorted CD4+ and CD8+ peripheral blood T cells from healthy controls and from alopecia areata patients with either patchy or totalis/universalis disease. The SALT score, which quantifies the percentage of affected scalp surface area, was used to measure disease severity in treated patients.

Findings and caveats that apply to the study as a whole: Lesional scalp, especially in alopecia totalis/universalis, showed higher clonality and more expanded CD8+ clones than normal scalp, suggesting antigenic drive. The treated cohort was small, with a single nonresponder, so links between baseline CD8+ expansion and response need larger studies. Compared with mice, TCR sequences shared between patients were less clear, possibly partly because of HLA diversity across the patient population. With tofacitinib, both scalp clonality and the number of expanded CD8+ clones among the top 100 scalp clones went down significantly. Many expanded lesional clones persisted in scalp and blood during tofacitinib treatment, which may partly explain relapse after stopping treatment. Unlike mouse skin, where gammadelta T cells dominate, normal human skin contains resident alphabeta T cells that get sequenced too, which complicates analysis of the scalp TCR repertoire.

The time point label here, explained by the study, means: about 5 months on oral tofacitinib. This sample's treatment or condition label indicates: oral pan-JAK inhibitor, 5-10 mg twice daily. Lesional scalp punch biopsies and peripheral blood were collected from alopecia areata patients. After PBMCs were isolated by density centrifugation and stained for CD3, CD4 and CD8, a FACSAria was used to sort CD4+ and CD8+ T cells. With regard to this clone: No cognate antigen has been identified for it. No qualities accompany the bases; no much larger clone lies one base away.

Trimming at the junction amounts to 2 bases on V and 5 bases on J, and the germline ends lie 15 bases apart. The cysteine opens and the phenylalanine closes a CDR3 of 14 amino acids. The read is trimmed to its CDR3 DNA, 42 bases read in frame from base 1. From a lookup of the germline V gene (reference sequence), CDR1 and CDR2 are GTSNPN and SVGIG. Libraries came from the immunoSEQ multiplex PCR assay. For TCR sequencing, RNA was extracted from every sample and reverse transcribed into cDNA to serve as template. SuperScript III was used to make first-strand cDNA, primed with a 2:1 mix of oligo-dT and random hexamers. A synthetic immune receptor repertoire was used to gauge amplification bias, and whatever bias remained was removed computationally. Concerning the study's data processing: Raw reads were preprocessed to remove errors, and CDR3 was defined according to IMGT conventions as the region from the conserved cysteine to phenylalanine. Clonality was computed by normalizing Shannon entropy by log2 of the number of productive unique TCRs and subtracting the result from 1. CD4 or CD8 identity of scalp clones was inferred by cross-referencing scalp TCRbeta sequences with sorted blood CD4 and CD8 repertoires. Imported from immuneACCESS, the table was reduced by TCRdb to in-frame sequences with V and J called. These copies leave out some clones; in studies compared against another copy, an unresolved V gene accounts for under half, and the cause of the remainder is not known. Clone size and the V and J calls come from that table; the DNA yielded D and trimming. This sample is represented by some 44,000 clones; roughly 92% of them were singletons. The ten largest clones capture about 20% of the sample.

The sequence is built from TRBV30 and TRBJ2-5; the D element could tentatively be TRBD1 or TRBD2, as 5 bases agree for each. This TCR derives from a human donor with alopecia areata. Sample: CD8+ T cells sorted from blood, taken at week 24, from a patient treated with tofacitinib. Here is the DNA: TGTGCCTGGAGTCATGCTGGGGGTGGGGAGACCCAGTACTTC. Its product reads: CAWSHAGGGETQYF.